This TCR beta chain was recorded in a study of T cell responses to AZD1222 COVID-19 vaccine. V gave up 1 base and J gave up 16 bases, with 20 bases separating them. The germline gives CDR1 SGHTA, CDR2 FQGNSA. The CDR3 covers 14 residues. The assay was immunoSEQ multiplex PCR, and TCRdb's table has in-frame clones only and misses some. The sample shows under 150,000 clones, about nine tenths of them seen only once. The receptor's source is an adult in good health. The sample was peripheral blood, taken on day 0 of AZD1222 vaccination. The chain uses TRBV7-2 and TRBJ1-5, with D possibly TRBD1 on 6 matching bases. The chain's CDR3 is CASSLGPTGAPCHF. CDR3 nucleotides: TGTGCCAGCAGCTTAGGCCCCACGGGGGCCCCGTGCCATTTT.